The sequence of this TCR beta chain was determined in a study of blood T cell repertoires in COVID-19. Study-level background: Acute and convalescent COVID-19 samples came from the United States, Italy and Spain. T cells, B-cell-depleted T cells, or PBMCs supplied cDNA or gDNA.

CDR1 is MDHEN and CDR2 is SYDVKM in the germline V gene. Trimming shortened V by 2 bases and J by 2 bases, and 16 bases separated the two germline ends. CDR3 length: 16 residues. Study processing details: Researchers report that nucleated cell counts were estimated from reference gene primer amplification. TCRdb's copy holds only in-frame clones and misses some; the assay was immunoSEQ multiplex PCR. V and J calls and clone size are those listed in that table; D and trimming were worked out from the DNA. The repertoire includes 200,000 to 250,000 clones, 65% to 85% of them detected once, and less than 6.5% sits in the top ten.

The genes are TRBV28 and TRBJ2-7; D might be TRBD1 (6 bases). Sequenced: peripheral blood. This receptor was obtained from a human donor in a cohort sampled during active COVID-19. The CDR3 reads CASSLASWDNTYEQYF. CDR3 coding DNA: TGTGCCAGCAGTTTAGCGTCCTGGGACAATACCTACGAGCAGTACTTC.